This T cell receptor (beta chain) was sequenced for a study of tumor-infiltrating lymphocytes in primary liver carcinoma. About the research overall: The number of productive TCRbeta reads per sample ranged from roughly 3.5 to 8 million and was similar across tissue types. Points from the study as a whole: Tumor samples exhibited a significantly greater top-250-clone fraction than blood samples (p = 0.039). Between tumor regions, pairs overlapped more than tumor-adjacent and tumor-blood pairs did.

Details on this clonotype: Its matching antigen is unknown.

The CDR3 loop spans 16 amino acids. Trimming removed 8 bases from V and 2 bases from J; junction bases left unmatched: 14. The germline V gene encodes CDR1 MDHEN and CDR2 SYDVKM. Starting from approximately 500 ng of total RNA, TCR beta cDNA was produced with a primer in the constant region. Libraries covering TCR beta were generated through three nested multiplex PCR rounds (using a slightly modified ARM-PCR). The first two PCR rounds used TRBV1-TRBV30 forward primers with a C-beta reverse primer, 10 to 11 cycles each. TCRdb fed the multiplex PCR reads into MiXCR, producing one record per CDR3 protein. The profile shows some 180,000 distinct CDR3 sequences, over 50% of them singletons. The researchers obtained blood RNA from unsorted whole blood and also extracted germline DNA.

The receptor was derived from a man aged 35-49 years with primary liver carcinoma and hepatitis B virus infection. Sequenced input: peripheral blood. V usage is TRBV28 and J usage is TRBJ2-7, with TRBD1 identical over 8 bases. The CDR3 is CASYRADRGGPYEQYF. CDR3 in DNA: TGTGCCAGCTATAGAGCTGACAGGGGCGGCCCCTACGAGCAGTACTTC.